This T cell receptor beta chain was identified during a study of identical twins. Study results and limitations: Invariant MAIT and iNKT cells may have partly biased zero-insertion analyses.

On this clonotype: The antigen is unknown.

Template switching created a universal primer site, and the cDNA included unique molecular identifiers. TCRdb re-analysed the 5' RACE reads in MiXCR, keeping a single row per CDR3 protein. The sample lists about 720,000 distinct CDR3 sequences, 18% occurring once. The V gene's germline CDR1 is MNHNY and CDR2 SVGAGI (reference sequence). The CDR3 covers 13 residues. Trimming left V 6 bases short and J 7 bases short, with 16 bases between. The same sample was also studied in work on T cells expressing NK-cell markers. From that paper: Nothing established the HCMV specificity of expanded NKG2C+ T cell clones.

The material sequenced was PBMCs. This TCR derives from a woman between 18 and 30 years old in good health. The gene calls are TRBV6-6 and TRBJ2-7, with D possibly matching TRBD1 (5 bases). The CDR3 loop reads CASSQKGSREQYF. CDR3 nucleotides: TGTGCCAGCAGCCAAAAGGGGTCGCGAGAGCAGTACTTC.